Below, one T cell receptor beta chain is given with its context. Its specificity is unknown. The data were taken from a study of a mutant IDH1 vaccine in newly diagnosed glioma. Study information: Patients' prior therapy spanned radiotherapy, temozolomide, or both; most underwent both. Whole-study findings and limits: Among patients, 93.3% showed immune responses induced by the vaccine. Pseudoprogression seemed unlinked to shifts in top peripheral T cell clonotypes.

Time point specified: baseline, week 1 (first vaccination visit). Documented treatment: pre-vaccination baseline after standard-of-care therapy. Astrocytomas that were new, WHO grade 3 or 4, IDH1-mutant and ATRX-lost were present in the donors. This table comes from immunoSEQ multiplex PCR, and its TCRdb copy is limited to in-frame clones, with some not included. The table lists approximately 88,000 clones, 80% of them singletons. V lost 7 bases to trimming and J lost 8 bases, with 14 bases between them. This CDR3 contains 12 residues. Germline loops: CDR1 LNHDA, CDR2 SQIVND (reference sequence). The specimen comprised PBMCs, sampled from a glioma patient treated with radiotherapy, temozolomide or both. V usage is TRBV19 and J usage is TRBJ1-2; no clear D. The receptor comes from a man in his forties or fifties with glioma. CDR3 nucleotides: TGTGCCAGTATGAGGTTTGGGAAGGGCTACACCTTC. Encoded protein: CASMRFGKGYTF.